These T cell receptor beta chains were read from a single sample in a study of radiotherapy plus CTLA-4 blockade in lung cancer. This table comes from immunoSEQ multiplex PCR, and its TCRdb copy is limited to in-frame clones, with some not included. The sample consists of more than 75,000 clones, roughly 86% of them appearing once. The source was peripheral blood, collected from a patient treated with radiotherapy plus ipilimumab. These receptors all come from a human donor with non-small cell lung cancer who had stable disease on radiotherapy plus ipilimumab. CDR3s include the opening cysteine and the closing phenylalanine or tryptophan. D genes are given only for firm matches. Only some rows state a clone size, as once, few, many or a class for expanded clones.

size	D	V	J	CDR3	DNA
-	-	TRBV28	TRBJ2-3	CASSFSGPRDTQYF	TGTGCCAGCAGTTTTTCTGGCCCTAGGGATACGCAGTATTTT
-	-	TRBV7-2	TRBJ2-6	CASSLGAAGANVLTF	TGTGCCAGCAGCTTAGGAGCGGCTGGGGCCAACGTCCTGACTTTC
-	-	TRBV7-3	TRBJ1-1	CASSLDSLANTEAFF	TGTGCCAGCAGCTTAGACAGCCTTGCTAACACTGAAGCTTTCTTT
once	TRBD2	TRBV5-1	TRBJ2-1	CASSRLAGGGNEQFF	TGCGCCAGCAGTCGACTAGCGGGAGGGGGAAATGAGCAGTTCTTC
-	TRBD1	TRBV2	TRBJ1-2	CASRAVTGGYGYTF	TGTGCCAGCAGGGCGGTGACAGGGGGTTATGGCTACACCTTC
-	TRBD2	TRBV11-1	TRBJ2-1	CASRRGLAGGGYNEQFF	TGTGCCAGCAGGAGGGGACTAGCGGGAGGGGGCTACAATGAGCAGTTCTTC
-	TRBD1	TRBV9	TRBJ1-6	CASSPGQGKDSPLHF	TGTGCCAGCAGCCCCGGACAGGGGAAGGATTCACCCCTCCACTTT
once	TRBD2	TRBV11-2	TRBJ2-1	CASSQPGGSQLDEQFF	TGTGCCAGCAGCCAACCGGGGGGGAGTCAATTGGATGAGCAGTTCTTC
-	-	TRBV10-3	TRBJ2-7	CAIRQDSLYEQYF	TGTGCCATCAGACAGGACAGTCTATACGAGCAGTACTTC
-	-	TRBV21-1	TRBJ2-7	CASSKGRDRSYEQYF	TGTGCCAGCAGCAAGGGGCGGGACCGTTCCTACGAGCAGTACTTC
-	TRBD2	TRBV7-9	TRBJ2-1	CASSLRAGLSSYNEQFF	TGTGCCAGCAGCTTAAGAGCGGGGCTGAGCTCCTACAATGAGCAGTTCTTC
-	-	TRBV2	TRBJ1-1	CASRETVEAFF	TGTGCCAGCAGGGAGACAGTTGAAGCTTTCTTT
-	TRBD2	TRBV4-1	TRBJ2-1	CASSQARRLAGRNNEQFF	TGCGCCAGCAGCCAAGCCCGCAGACTAGCGGGAAGGAACAATGAGCAGTTCTTC